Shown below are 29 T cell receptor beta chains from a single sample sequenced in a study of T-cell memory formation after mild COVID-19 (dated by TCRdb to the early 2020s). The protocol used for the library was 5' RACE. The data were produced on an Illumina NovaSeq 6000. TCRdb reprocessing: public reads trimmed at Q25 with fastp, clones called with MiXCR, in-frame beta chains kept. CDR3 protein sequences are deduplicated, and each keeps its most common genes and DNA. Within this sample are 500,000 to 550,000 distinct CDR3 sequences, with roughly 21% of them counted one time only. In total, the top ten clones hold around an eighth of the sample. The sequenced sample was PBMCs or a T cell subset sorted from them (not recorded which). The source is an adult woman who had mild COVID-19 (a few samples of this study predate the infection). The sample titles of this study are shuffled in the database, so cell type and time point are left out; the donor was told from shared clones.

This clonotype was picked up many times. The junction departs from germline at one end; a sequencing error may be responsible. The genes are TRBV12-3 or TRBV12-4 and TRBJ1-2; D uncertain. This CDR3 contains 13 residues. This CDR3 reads CASSLGRNYGYTF. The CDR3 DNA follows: TGCGCCAGCAGCCTAGGACGGAACTATGGCTACACCTTC.

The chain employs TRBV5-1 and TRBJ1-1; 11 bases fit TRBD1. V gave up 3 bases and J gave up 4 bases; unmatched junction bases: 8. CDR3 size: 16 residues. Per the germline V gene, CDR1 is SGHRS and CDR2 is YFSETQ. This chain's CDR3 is CASSSPSGTGGTEAFF. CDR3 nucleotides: TGCGCCAGCAGCTCGCCTTCCGGGACAGGGGGCACTGAAGCTTTCTTT. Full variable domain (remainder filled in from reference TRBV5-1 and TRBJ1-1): KAGVTQTPRYLIKTRGQQVTLSCSPISGHRSVSWYQQTPGQGLQFLFEYFSETQRNKGNFPGRFSGRQFSNSRSEMNVSTLELGDSALYLCASSSPSGTGGTEAFFGQGTRLTVV.

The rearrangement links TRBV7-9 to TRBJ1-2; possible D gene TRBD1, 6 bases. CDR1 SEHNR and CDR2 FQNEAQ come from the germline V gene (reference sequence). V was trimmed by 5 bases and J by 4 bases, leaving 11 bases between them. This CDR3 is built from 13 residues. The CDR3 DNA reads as TGTGCCAGCAGCAGCCAACAGGGCTATGGCTACACCTTC. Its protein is CASSSQQGYGYTF.

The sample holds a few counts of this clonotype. The CDR3 region has the DNA TGTGCCAGCAGCTTGGTACCTTACGGGGAGACAGATACGCAGTATTTT. Translated: CASSLVPYGETDTQYF. The chain employs TRBV11-2 and TRBJ2-3, with D perhaps matching TRBD2 (5 bases). The CDR3 spans 16 residues. The V end lost 3 bases, the J end lost 3 bases, and 16 bases lay between the germline ends. In germline, CDR1 is SGHAT, CDR2 FQNNGV.

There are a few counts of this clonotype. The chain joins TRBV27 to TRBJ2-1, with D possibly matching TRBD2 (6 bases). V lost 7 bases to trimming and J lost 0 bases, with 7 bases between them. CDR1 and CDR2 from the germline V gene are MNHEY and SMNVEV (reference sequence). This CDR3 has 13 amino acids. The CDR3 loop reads CASMGLSYNEQFF. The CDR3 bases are TGTGCCAGCATGGGACTCTCCTACAATGAGCAGTTCTTC.

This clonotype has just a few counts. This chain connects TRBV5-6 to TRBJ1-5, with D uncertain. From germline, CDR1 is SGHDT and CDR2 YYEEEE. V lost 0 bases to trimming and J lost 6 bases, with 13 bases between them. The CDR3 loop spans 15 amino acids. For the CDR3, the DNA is TGTGCCAGCAGCTTGGGGGGAGGGAAGACTCAGCCCCAGCATTTT. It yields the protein CASSLGGGKTQPQHF.

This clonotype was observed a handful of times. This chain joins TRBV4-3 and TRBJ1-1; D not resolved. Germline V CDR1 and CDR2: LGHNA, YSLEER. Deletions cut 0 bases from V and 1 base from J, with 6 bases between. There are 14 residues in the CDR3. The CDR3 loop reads CASSQDIGNTEAFF. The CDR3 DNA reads TGCGCCAGCAGCCAAGACATAGGGAACACTGAAGCTTTCTTT.

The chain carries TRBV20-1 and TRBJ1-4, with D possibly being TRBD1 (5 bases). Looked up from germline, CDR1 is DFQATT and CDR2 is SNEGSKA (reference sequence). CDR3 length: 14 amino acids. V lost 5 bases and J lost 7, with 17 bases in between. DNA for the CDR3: TGCAGTGCTCCTTCGAGGGGAGAAGGTGAAAAACTGTTTTTT. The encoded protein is CSAPSRGEGEKLFF.

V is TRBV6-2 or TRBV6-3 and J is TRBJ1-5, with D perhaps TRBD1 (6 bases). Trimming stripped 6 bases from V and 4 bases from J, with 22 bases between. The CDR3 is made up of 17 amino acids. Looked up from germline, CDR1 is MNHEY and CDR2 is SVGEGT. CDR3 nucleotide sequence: TGTGCCAGCAGCCCGAGGGGGGTTTCCCACCCTAATCAGCCCCAGCATTTT. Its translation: CASSPRGVSHPNQPQHF.

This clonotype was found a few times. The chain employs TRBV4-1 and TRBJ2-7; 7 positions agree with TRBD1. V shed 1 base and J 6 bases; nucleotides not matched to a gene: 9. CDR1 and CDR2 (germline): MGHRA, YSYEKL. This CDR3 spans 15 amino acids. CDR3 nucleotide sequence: TGCGCCAGCAGCCAAGGAGGGGGCCACCCGGGCGAGCAGTACTTC. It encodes CASSQGGGHPGEQYF.

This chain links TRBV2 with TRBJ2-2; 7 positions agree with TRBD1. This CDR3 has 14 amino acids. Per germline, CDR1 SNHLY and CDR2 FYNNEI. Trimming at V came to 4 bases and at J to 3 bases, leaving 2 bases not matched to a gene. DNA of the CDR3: TGTGCCAGCAGTGTCGGGACAGACACCGGGGAGCTGTTTTTT. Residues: CASSVGTDTGELFF.

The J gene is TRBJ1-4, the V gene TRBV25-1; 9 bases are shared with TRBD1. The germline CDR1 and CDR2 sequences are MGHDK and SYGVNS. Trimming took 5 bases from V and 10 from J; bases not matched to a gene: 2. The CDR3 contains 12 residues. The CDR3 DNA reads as TGTGCCAGCAGTAGGGACAGGGCAAAACTGTTTTTT. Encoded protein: CASSRDRAKLFF. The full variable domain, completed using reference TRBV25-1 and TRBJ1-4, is EADIYQTPRYLVIGTGKKITLECSQTMGHDKMYWYQQDPGMELHLIHYSYGVNSTEKGDLSSESTVSRIRTEHFPLTLESARPSHTSQYLCASSRDRAKLFFGSGTQLSVL.

The CDR3 here is CASSNTAPGLNEQFF. CDR3 bases: TGTGCCAGCAGTAATACAGCACCCGGGCTAAATGAGCAGTTCTTC. The chain is built from TRBV6-2 or TRBV6-3 and TRBJ2-1; D not certain. V dropped 5 bases and J dropped 7 bases, with 18 bases sitting between them. The CDR3 is 15 residues long. From germline, CDR1 is MNHEY and CDR2 SVGEGT.

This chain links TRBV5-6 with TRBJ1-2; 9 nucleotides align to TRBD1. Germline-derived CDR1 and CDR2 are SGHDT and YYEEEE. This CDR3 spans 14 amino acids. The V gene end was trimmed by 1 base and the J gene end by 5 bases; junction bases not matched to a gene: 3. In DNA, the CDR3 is TGTGCCAGCAGCTTGCTGGACAGGGGTTATGGCTACACCTTC. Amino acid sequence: CASSLLDRGYGYTF. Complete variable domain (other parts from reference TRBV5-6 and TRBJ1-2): DAGVTQSPTHLIKTRGQQVTLRCSPKSGHDTVSWYQQALGQGPQFIFQYYEEEERQRGNFPDRFSGHQFPNYSSELNVNALLLGDSALYLCASSLLDRGYGYTFGSGTRLTVV.

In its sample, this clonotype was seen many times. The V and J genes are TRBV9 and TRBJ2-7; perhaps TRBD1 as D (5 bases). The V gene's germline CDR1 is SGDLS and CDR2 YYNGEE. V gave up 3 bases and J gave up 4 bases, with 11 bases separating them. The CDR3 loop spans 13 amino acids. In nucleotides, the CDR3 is TGTGCCAGCAGCGCCAATTCAGGGTACGAGCAGTACTTC. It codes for CASSANSGYEQYF.

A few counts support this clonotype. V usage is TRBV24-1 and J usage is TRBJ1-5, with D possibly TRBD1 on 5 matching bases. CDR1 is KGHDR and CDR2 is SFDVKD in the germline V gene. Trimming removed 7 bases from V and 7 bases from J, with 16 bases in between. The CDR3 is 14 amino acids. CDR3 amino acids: CATRGRGWQQPQHF. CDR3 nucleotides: TGTGCCACCAGGGGGCGGGGGTGGCAGCAGCCCCAGCATTTT.

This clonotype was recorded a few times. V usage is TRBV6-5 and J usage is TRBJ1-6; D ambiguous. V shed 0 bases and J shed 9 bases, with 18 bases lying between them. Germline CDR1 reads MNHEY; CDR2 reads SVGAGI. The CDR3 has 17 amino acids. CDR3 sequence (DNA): TGTGCCAGCAGTTACTCGATTAGGGAGAGTTCTGGTTCACCCCTCCACTTT. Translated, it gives CASSYSIRESSGSPLHF.

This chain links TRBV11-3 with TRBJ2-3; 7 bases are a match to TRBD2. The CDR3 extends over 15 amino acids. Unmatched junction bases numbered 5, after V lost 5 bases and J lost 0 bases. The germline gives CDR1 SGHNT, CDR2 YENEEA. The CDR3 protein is CASSQSGVSTDTQYF. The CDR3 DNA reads TGTGCCAGCAGCCAAAGCGGGGTTAGCACAGATACGCAGTATTTT.

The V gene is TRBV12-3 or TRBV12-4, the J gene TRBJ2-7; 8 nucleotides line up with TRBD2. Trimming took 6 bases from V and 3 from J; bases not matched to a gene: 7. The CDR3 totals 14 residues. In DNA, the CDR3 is TGTGCCAGCAGGCACACTAGCGGAAGCTACGAGCAGTACTTC. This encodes CASRHTSGSYEQYF.

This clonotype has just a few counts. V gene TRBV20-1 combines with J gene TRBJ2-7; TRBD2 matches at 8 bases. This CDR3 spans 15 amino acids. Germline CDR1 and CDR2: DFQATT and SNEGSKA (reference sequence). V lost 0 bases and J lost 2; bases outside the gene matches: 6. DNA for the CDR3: TGCAGTGCTAGAGATAGTAGCGGGGCTACCTACGAGCAGTACTTC. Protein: CSARDSSGATYEQYF.

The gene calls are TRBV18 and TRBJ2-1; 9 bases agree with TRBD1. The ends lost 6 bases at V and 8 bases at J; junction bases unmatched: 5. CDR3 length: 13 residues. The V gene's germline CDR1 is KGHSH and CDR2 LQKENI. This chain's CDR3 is CASSRQGGDEQFF. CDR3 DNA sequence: TGTGCCAGCTCCAGACAGGGGGGCGATGAGCAGTTCTTC.

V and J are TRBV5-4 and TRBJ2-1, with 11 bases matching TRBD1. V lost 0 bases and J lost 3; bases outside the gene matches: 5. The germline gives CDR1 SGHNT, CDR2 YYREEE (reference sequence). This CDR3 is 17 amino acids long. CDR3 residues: CASSLDVGTGGYNEQFF. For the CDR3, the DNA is TGTGCCAGCAGCTTGGATGTCGGGACAGGGGGCTACAATGAGCAGTTCTTC.

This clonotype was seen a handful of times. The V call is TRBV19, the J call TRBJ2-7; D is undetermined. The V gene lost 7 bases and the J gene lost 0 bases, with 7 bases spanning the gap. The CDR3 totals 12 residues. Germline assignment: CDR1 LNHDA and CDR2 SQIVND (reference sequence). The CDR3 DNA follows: TGTGCCAGTATGAGTGGCTCCTACGAGCAGTACTTC. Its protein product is CASMSGSYEQYF.

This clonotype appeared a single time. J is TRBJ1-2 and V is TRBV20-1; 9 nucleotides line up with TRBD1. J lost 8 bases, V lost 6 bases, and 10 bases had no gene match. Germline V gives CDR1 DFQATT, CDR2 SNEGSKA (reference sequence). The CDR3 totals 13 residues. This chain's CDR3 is CSALGQGGGGYTF. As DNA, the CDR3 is TGCAGTGCCCTGGGACAGGGAGGAGGAGGCTACACCTTC.

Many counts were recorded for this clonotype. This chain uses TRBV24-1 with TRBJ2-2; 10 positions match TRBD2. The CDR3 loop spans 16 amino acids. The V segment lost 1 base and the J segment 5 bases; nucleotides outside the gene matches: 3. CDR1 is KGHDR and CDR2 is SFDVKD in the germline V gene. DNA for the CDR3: TGTGCCACCAGTGATTTAGCGGGAGGGCCAACCGGGGAGCTGTTTTTT. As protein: CATSDLAGGPTGELFF.

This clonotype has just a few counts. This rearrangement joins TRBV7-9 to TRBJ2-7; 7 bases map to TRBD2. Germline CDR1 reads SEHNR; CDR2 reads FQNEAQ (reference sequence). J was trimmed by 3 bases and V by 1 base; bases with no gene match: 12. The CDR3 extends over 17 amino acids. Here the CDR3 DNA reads TGTGCCAGCAGCTTAGGCGCCCGGGCGGGAGTAGGCTACGAGCAGTACTTC. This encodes CASSLGARAGVGYEQYF. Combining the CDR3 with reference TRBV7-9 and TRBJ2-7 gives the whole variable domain DTGVSQNPRHKITKRGQNVTFRCDPISEHNRLYWYRQTLGQGPEFLTYFQNEAQLEKSRLLSDRFSAERPKGSFSTLEIQRTEQGDSAMYLCASSLGARAGVGYEQYFGPGTRLTVT.

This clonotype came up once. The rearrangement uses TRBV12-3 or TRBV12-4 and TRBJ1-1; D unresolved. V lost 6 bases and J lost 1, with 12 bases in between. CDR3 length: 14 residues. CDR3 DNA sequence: TGTGCCAGCAGGAAGGGAAGTCAGAACACTGAAGCTTTCTTT. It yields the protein CASRKGSQNTEAFF.

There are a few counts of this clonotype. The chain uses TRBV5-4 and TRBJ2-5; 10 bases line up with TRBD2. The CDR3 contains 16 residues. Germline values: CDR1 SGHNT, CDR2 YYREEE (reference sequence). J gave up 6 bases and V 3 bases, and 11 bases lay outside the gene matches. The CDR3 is CASSYEREGPRKTQYF. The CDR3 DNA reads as TGTGCCAGCAGCTACGAGCGGGAGGGCCCTCGGAAGACCCAGTACTTC.

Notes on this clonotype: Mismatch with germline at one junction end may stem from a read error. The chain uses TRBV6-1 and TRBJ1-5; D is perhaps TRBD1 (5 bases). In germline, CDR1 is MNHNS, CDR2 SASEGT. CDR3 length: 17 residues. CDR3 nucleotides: TGTGCCAGCAGAGACCTTATGGGACCTCGGGGCAATCACCCCCAGCATTTT. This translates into CASRDLMGPRGNHPQHF.